The subject of this entry is one TCR beta chain. This sample is drawn from a study of blood T cell repertoires in COVID-19. Germline V CDR1 and CDR2: LGHNA, YNFKEQ. V gave up 0 bases and J gave up 7 bases; unmatched junction bases: 9. The CDR3 covers 17 residues. Assay used: immunoSEQ multiplex PCR; TCRdb lists only in-frame clones, some missing. The sample has under 150,000 clones, just under 85% seen once; the top ten hold roughly 3%. Material: peripheral blood. The TCR sequence derives from a woman between 40 and 55 years old with active or convalescent COVID-19. The gene calls are TRBV4-2 and TRBJ2-1; TRBD2 agrees at 10 bases. The CDR3 DNA is TGTGCCAGCAGCCAAGATCTTCGGAGCGGGGGGGGGAATGAGCAGTTCTTC. As protein: CASSQDLRSGGGNEQFF.